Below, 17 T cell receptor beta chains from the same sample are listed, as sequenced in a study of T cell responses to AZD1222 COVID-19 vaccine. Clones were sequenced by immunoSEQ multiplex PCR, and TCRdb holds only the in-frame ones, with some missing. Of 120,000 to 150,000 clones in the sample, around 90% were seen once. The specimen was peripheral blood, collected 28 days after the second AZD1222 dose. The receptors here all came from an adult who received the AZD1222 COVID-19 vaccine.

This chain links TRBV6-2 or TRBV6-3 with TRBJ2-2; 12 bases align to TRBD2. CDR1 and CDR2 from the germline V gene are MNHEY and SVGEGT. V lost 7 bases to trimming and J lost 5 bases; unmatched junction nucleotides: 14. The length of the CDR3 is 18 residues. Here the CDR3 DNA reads TGTGCCAGCAACCCCGCATCGACTAGCGGGAGAAGTACCGGGGAGCTGTTTTTT. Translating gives CASNPASTSGRSTGELFF.

The CDR3 is CASSLVGNTGSPLHF. The CDR3 coding sequence is TGTGCCAGCAGCTTAGTAGGGAATACGGGTTCACCCCTCCACTTT. The V and J genes are TRBV11-2 and TRBJ1-6; no firm D call. CDR3 length equals 15 residues. Germline lookup yields CDR1 SGHAT and CDR2 FQNNGV. Trimming took 1 base from V and 9 from J, leaving 13 bases between them. Drawing the rest from reference TRBV11-2 and TRBJ1-6, the complete variable domain is EAGVAQSPRYKIIEKRQSVAFWCNPISGHATLYWYQQILGQGPKLLIQFQNNGVVDDSQLPKDRFSAERLKGVDSTLKIQPAKLEDSAVYLCASSLVGNTGSPLHFGNGTRLTVT.

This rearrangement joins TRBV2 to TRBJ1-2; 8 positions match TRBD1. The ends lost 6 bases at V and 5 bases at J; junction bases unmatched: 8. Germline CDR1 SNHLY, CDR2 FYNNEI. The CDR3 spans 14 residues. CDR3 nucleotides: TGTGCCAGCAGGGCCGGGACAGGCTCTTATGGCTACACCTTC. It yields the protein CASRAGTGSYGYTF. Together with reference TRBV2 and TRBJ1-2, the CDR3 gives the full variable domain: EPEVTQTPSHQVTQMGQEVILRCVPISNHLYFYWYRQILGQKVEFLVSFYNNEISEKSEIFDDQFSVERPDGSNFTLKIRSTKLEDSAMYFCASRAGTGSYGYTFGSGTRLTVV.

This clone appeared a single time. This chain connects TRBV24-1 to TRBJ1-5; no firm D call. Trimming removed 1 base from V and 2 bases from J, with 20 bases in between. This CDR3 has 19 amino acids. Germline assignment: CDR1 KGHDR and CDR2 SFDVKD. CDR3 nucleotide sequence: TGTGCCACCAGTGATTTAAGTTCAATACGGACGGATCGCAATCAGCCCCAGCATTTT. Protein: CATSDLSSIRTDRNQPQHF.

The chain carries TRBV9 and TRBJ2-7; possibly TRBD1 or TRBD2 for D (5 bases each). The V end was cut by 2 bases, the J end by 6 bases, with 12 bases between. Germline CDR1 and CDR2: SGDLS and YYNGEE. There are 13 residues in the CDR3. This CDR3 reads CASSVWERGEQYF. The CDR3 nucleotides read TGTGCCAGCAGCGTTTGGGAGAGGGGCGAGCAGTACTTC.

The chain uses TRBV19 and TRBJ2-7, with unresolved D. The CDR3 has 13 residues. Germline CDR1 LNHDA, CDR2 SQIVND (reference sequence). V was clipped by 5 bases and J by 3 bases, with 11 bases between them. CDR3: CASSDRTYYEQYF. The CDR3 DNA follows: TGTGCCAGTAGTGACCGCACGTACTACGAGCAGTACTTC.

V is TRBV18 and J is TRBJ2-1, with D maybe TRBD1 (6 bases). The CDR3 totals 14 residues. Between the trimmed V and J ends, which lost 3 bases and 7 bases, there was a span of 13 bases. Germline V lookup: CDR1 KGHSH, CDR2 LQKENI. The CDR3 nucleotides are TGTGCCAGCTCACCCCGGGTAGGGGGAAATGAGCAGTTCTTC. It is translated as CASSPRVGGNEQFF.

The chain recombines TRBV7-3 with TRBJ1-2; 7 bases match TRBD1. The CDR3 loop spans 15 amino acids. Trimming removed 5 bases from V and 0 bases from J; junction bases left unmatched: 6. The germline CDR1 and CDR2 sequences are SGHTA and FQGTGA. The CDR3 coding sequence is TGTGCCAGCAGCCCACAGGGACAGACTAACTATGGCTACACCTTC. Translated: CASSPQGQTNYGYTF.

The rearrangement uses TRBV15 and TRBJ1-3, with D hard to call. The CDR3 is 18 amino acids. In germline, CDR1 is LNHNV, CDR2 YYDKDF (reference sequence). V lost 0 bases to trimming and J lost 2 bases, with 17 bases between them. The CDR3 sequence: CATSRDSMSLRPGNTIYF. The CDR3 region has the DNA TGTGCCACCAGCAGAGATAGTATGTCGCTTCGGCCTGGAAACACCATATATTTT.

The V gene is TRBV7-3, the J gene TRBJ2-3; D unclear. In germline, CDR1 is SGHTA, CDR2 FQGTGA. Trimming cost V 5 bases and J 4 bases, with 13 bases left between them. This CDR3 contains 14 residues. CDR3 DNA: TGTGCCAGCAGCCTCGGCCCTCTGGCAGATACGCAGTATTTT. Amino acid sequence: CASSLGPLADTQYF.

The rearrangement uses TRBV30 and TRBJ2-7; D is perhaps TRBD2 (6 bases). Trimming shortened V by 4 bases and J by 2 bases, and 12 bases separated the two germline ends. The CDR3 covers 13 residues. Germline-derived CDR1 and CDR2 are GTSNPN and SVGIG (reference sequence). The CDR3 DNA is TGTGCCTGGACGCGGGACTCCCCCTACGAGCAGTACTTC. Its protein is CAWTRDSPYEQYF.

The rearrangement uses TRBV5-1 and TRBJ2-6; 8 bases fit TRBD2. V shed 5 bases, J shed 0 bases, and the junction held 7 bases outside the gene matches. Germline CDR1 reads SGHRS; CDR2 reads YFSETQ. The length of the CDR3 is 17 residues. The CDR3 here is CASSWGAGDSGANVLTF. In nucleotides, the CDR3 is TGCGCCAGCAGTTGGGGAGCGGGAGACTCTGGGGCCAACGTCCTGACTTTC.

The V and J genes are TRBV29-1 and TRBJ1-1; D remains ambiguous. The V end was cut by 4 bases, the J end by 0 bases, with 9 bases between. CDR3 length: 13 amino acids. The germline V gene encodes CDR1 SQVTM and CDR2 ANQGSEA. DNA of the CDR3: TGCAGCGTTGTCTCGCGCATGAACACTGAAGCTTTCTTT. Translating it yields CSVVSRMNTEAFF.

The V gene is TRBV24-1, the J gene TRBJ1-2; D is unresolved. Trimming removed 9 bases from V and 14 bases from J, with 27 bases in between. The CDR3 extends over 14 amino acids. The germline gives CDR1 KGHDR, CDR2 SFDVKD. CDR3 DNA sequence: TGTGCCACCCGCGGGGAAGAGAGTCAGATGGCTCTGACCTTC. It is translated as CATRGEESQMALTF.

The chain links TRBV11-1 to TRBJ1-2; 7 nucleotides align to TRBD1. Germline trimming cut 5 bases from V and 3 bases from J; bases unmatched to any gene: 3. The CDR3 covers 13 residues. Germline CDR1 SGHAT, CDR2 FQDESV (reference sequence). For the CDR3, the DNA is TGTGCCAGCAGCCCCACAGGGGACTATGGCTACACCTTC. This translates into CASSPTGDYGYTF.

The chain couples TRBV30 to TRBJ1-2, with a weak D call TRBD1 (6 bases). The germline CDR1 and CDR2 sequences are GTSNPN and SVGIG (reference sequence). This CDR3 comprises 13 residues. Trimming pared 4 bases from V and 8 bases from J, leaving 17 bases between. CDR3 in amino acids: CAWTTLGTYGYTF. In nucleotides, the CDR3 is TGTGCCTGGACCACTCTCGGGACATACGGCTACACCTTC.

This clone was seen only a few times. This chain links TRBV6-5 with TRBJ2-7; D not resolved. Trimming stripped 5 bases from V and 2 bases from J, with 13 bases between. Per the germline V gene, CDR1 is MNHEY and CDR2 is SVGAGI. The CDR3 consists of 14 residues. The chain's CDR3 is CASSQTRHTYEQYF. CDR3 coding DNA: TGTGCCAGCAGTCAAACCCGACACACCTACGAGCAGTACTTC.